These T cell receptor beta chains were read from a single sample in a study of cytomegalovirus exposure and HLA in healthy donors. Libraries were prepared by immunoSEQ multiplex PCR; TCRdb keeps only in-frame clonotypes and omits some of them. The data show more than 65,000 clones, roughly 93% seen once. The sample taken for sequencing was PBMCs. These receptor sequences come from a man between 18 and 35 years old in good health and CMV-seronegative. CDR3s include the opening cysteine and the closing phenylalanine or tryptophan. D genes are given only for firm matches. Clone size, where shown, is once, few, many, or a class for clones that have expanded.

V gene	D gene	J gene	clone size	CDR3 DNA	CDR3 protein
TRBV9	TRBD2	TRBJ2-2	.	TGTGCCAGCAGCGGGACTAGCGACGGCACCGGGGAGCTGTTTTTT	CASSGTSDGTGELFF
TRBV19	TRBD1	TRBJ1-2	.	TGTGCCAGTACCTTCCTCCATGGGACAGGGAATGGCTACACCTTC	CASTFLHGTGNGYTF
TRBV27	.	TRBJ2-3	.	TGTGCCAGTGACTACTCGGGTACGCAGTATTTT	CASDYSGTQYF
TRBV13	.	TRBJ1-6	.	TGTGCCAGCTCCGGGAACCTCAATTCACCCCTCCACTTT	CASSGNLNSPLHF
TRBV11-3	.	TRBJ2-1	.	TGTGCCAGCAGCTTGAGGAGCGGGTCCCTTAGCTCCTACAATGAGCAGTTCTTC	CASSLRSGSLSSYNEQFF
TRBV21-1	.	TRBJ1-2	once	TGTGCCAGCAGCACTTCGGGACAGGACTATGGCTACACCTTC	CASSTSGQDYGYTF
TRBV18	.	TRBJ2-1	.	TGTGCCAGCTCCCCGACTAGGGGTGAGCAGTTCTTC	CASSPTRGEQFF
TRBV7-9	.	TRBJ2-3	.	TGTGCCAGCAGCCCCTGGCGGCTCCTCACAGATACGCAGTATTTT	CASSPWRLLTDTQYF
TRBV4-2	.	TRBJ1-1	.	TGTGCCAGCAGCCACAGGGGAGCTAACACTGAAGCTTTCTTT	CASSHRGANTEAFF
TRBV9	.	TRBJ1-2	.	TGTGCCAGCAGCGTTGACAGTAACTATGGCTACACCTTC	CASSVDSNYGYTF
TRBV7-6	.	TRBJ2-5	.	TGTGCCAGCAGCCCGAGGGGGAGTTTGAAAGGACAAGAGACCCAGTACTTC	CASSPRGSLKGQETQYF
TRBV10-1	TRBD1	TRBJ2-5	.	TGCGCCAGCAGTAGAAGGGATCCGGGGACAGCGGAGACCCAGTACTTC	CASSRRDPGTAETQYF
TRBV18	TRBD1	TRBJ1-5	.	TGTGCCAGCTCACCCAGAGGACAGGGTCAAGGGGAGCCCCAGCATTTT	CASSPRGQGQGEPQHF
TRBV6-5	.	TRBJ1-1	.	TGTGCCAGCAGTTATCCCCGGGGTACTGAAGCTTTCTTT	CASSYPRGTEAFF
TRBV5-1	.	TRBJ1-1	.	TGCGCCAGCAGCTTGAACGGGGGCACTGAAGCTTTCTTT	CASSLNGGTEAFF
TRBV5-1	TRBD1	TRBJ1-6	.	TGCGCCAGCAGCTTAGGGGGACAGGGTGGTAATTCACCCCTCCACTTT	CASSLGGQGGNSPLHF
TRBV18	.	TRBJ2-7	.	TGTGCCAGCTCACGGGAGGACAGGAGCTCCTACGAGCAGTACTTC	CASSREDRSSYEQYF
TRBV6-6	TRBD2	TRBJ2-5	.	TGTGCCAGCAGTTACCTTGGCGGGAGAGAGACCCAGTACTTC	CASSYLGGRETQYF
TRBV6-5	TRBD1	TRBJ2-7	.	TGTGCCAGCAGACCCACGGGGACAGGGGCCTACGAGCAGTACTTC	CASRPTGTGAYEQYF
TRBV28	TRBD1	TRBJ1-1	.	TGTGCCAGCAGTTTACCCGAACCCCGGGACAGGGTGAACACTGAAGCTTTCTTT	CASSLPEPRDRVNTEAFF
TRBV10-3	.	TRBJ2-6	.	TGTGCCATCAGTGAGCACACGGGCTCTGGGGCCAACGTCCTGACTTTC	CAISEHTGSGANVLTF
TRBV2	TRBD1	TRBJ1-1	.	TGTGCCACCTACAGGGGGCTTCTAGGGGGCACTGAAGCTTTCTTT	CATYRGLLGGTEAFF
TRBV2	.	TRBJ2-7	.	TGTGCCAGCAGTGATGACAGCCCCTACGAGCAGTACTTC	CASSDDSPYEQYF
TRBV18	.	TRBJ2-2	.	TGTGCCAGCTCACCTAAGTCAGTCACCGGGGAGCTGTTTTTT	CASSPKSVTGELFF
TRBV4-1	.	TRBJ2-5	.	TGCGCCAGCAGCCAAGATATCCAGGGTCAGTACCAAGAGACCCAGTACTTC	CASSQDIQGQYQETQYF
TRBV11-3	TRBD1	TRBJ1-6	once	TGTGCCAGCAGCTTACCCACAGGGGGTATTAATTCACCCCTCCACTTT	CASSLPTGGINSPLHF
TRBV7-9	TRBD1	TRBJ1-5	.	TGTGCCAGCAGCTCGACAGGGGGCAATCAGCCCCAGCATTTT	CASSSTGGNQPQHF
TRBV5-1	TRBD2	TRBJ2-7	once	TGCGCCAGCAGCTGGGCCGGGACTAGCGGGGGGGCCTACGAGCAGTACTTC	CASSWAGTSGGAYEQYF
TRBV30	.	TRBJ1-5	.	TGTGCCTGGAGTGAGGGGAGGCGGACATATAGCAATCAGCCCCAGCATTTT	CAWSEGRRTYSNQPQHF
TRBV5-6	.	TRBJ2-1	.	TGTGCCAGCAGCTTGGGGAGCTACAATGAGCAGTTCTTC	CASSLGSYNEQFF
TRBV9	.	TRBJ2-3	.	TGTGCCAGCAGCGTTCACCCGGGGAGCACAGATACGCAGTATTTT	CASSVHPGSTDTQYF
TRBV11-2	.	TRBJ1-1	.	TGTGCCAGCAGCTTAGAATGGGGGGGCACTGAAGCTTTCTTT	CASSLEWGGTEAFF
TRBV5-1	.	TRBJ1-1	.	TGCGCCAGCAGCTTGGAAGGACTCCTAGGCACTGAAGCTTTCTTT	CASSLEGLLGTEAFF
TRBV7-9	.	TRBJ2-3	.	TGTGCCAGCAGCTTATATGACTTCCGCCGTGATACGCAGTATTTT	CASSLYDFRRDTQYF
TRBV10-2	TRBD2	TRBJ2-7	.	TGCGCCAGCAGTGAGTCTCTAGCGGGGGGGTCCGAGCAGTACTTC	CASSESLAGGSEQYF
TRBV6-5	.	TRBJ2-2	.	TGTGCCAGCAGTTATTCTCCCAGGGGAGGGACCGGGGAGCTGTTTTTT	CASSYSPRGGTGELFF
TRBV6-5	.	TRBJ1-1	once	TGTGCCAGCAGTCGGGGGGAGAACACTGAAGCTTTCTTT	CASSRGENTEAFF
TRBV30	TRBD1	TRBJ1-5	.	TGTGCCTGGAGTTTGTGGGATACAGGGGCGCATCAGCCCCAGCATTTT	CAWSLWDTGAHQPQHF
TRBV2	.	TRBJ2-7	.	TGTGCCAGCAGTGATTGGGACCCCCGGGAGTACGAGCAGTACTTC	CASSDWDPREYEQYF
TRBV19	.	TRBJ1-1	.	TGTGCCAGTAGTCTTTACACTGAAGCTTTCTTT	CASSLYTEAFF
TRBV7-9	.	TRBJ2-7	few	TGTGCCAGCAGCCGTAGCGAGGCGCCAGTTTACTCCTACGAGCAGTACTTC	CASSRSEAPVYSYEQYF
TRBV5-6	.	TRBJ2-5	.	TGTGCCAGCAGCTTGCCGGGGGACTTACAAGAGACCCAGTACTTC	CASSLPGDLQETQYF
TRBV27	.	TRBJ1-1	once	TGTGCCAGCAGTTTCGGTCGCGAAGCTTTCTTT	CASSFGREAFF
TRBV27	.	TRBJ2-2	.	TGTGCCAGCAGTTTTTCGTGGCAGTTGAACACCGGGGAGCTGTTTTTT	CASSFSWQLNTGELFF
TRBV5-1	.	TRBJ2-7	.	TGCGCCAGCAGCTTCTATGGAGGCGAGCAGTACTTC	CASSFYGGEQYF
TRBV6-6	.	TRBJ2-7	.	TGTGCCAGCAGGTATACCAGGCTCTACGAGCAGTACTTC	CASRYTRLYEQYF
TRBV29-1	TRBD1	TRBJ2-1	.	TGCAGCGTTGGGGACAGATACAATGAGCAGTTCTTC	CSVGDRYNEQFF
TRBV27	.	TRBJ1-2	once	TGTGCCAGCAGTTTGAGTTCAGGGATTAACTATGGCTACACCTTC	CASSLSSGINYGYTF
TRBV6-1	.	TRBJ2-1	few	TGTGCCAGCAGCGCCGGGACTCTTAACAATGAGCAGTTCTTC	CASSAGTLNNEQFF
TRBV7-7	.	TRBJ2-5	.	TGTGCTAGCAGCCCCACTTCGGGTGAGACCCAGTACTTC	CASSPTSGETQYF
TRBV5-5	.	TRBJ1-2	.	TGTGCCAGCAGCTCCCTTACCGGGGGCTACACCTTC	CASSSLTGGYTF
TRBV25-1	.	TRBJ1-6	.	TGTGCCAGCAGCAAGGGGGATAGGGATTCACCCCTCCACTTT	CASSKGDRDSPLHF
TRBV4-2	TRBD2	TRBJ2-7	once	TGTGCCAGCAGCCAAGTTGGGACTAGCGGGACCTACGAGCAGTACTTC	CASSQVGTSGTYEQYF
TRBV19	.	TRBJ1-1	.	TGTGCCAGTAGTTATGCGGCCCTGAACACTGAAGCTTTCTTT	CASSYAALNTEAFF
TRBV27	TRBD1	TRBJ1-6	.	TGTGCCAGCAGTCTCCCCGGGACAGGGATCGGATCACCCCTCCACTTT	CASSLPGTGIGSPLHF
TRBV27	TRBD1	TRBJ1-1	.	TGTGCCAGCAGTCCCTTCCCAGGGGGGAACACTGAAGCTTTCTTT	CASSPFPGGNTEAFF
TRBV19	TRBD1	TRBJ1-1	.	TGTGCCAGTAGTAGCTGGACAGGGGCGTACACTGAAGCTTTCTTT	CASSSWTGAYTEAFF